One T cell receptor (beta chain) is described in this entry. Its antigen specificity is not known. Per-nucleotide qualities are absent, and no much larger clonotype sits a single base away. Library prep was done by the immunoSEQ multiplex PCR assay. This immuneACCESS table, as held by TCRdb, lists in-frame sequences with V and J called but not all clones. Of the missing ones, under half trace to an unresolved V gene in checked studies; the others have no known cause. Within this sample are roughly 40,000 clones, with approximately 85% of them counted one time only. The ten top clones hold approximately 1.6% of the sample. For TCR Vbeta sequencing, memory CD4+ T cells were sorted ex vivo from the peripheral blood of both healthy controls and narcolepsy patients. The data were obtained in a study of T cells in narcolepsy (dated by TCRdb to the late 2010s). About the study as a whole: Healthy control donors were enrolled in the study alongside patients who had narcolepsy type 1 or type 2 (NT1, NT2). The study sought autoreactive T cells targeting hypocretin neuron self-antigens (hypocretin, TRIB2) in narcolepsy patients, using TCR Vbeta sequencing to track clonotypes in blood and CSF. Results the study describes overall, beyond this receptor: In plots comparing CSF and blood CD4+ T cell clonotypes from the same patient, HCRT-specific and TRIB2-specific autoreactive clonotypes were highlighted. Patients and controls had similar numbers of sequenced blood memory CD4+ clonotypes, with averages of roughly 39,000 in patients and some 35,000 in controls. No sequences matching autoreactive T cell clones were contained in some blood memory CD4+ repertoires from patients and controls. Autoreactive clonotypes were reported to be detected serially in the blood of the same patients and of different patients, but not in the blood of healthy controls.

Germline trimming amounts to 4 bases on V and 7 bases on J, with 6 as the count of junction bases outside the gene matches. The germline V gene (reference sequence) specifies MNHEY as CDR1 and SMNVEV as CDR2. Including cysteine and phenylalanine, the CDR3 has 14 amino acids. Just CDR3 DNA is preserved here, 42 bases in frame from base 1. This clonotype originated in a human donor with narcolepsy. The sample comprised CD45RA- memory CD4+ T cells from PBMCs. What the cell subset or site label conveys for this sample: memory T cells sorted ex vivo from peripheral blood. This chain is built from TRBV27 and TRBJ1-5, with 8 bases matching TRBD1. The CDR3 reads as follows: CASSSTGGRQPQHF. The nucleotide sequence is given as TGTGCCAGCAGTTCAACAGGGGGAAGGCAGCCCCAGCATTTT.